This is a list of T cell receptor beta chains from one sample in a study of regulatory T cells in long-lasting Graves disease. TCRdb analysed the multiplex PCR reads with MiXCR anew, one entry per CDR3 protein. The sample carries approximately 400,000 distinct CDR3 sequences, around 20% recorded once. Sequences were derived from peripheral blood mononuclear cells (PBMCs), sampled when the disease was refractory, from a patient treated with antithyroid drugs. All receptors derive from a female donor with Graves disease. CDR3s include the opening cysteine and the closing phenylalanine or tryptophan. D genes are given only for firm matches. Not all rows give a size; the values are once, few, many and, for expanded clones, a class.

cdr3_nt: TGTGCCAGCAGTTTAGGGACTAGCGGGACATCCGAGCAGTACTTC
cdr3_aa: CASSLGTSGTSEQYF
j_call: TRBJ2-7
cdr3_length: 15
d_call: TRBD2
clone_size: few
v_call: TRBV12-3/TRBV12-4

cdr3_nt: TGTGCCAGCAGTGATGGAGGACAGGTGAAAGGCTACACCTTC
cdr3_aa: CASSDGGQVKGYTF
j_call: TRBJ1-2
cdr3_length: 14
d_call: TRBD1
clone_size: few
v_call: TRBV6-1

cdr3_nt: TGCAGCGCCCGTCCCGGCGGCAATGAGCAGTTCTTC
cdr3_aa: CSARPGGNEQFF
j_call: TRBJ2-1
cdr3_length: 12
d_call: .
clone_size: .
v_call: TRBV29-1

cdr3_nt: TGTGCTAGTGCCCGCGGTGGCGCCGGGGAGCTGTTTTTT
cdr3_aa: CASARGGAGELFF
j_call: TRBJ2-2
cdr3_length: 13
d_call: .
clone_size: .
v_call: TRBV12-5

cdr3_nt: TGTGCCAGCAGTTACAGCTCCCGGGAGGAAGAGCAGTACTTC
cdr3_aa: CASSYSSREEEQYF
j_call: TRBJ2-7
cdr3_length: 14
d_call: TRBD2
clone_size: .
v_call: TRBV6-5

cdr3_nt: TGCAGTGCTAGAGGACAGGTGGTCGCCGGGGAGCTGTTTTTT
cdr3_aa: CSARGQVVAGELFF
j_call: TRBJ2-2
cdr3_length: 14
d_call: .
clone_size: many
v_call: TRBV20-1

cdr3_nt: TGTGCCAGCAGTTACTCGACCGGGACTAGTACGGCGGATGAGCAGTTCTTC
cdr3_aa: CASSYSTGTSTADEQFF
j_call: TRBJ2-1
cdr3_length: 17
d_call: TRBD2
clone_size: few
v_call: TRBV6-6

cdr3_nt: TGTGCCAGCAGTTTTAGGGGAGGAGCGGGAGTTGCAGATACGCAGTATTTT
cdr3_aa: CASSFRGGAGVADTQYF
j_call: TRBJ2-3
cdr3_length: 17
d_call: TRBD2
clone_size: few
v_call: TRBV12-3/TRBV12-4

cdr3_nt: TGTGCCAGCAGCACTCAGGGGAACACCGGGGAGCTGTTTTTT
cdr3_aa: CASSTQGNTGELFF
j_call: TRBJ2-2
cdr3_length: 14
d_call: .
clone_size: few
v_call: TRBV3-1

cdr3_nt: TGTGCCACCAGGATGAACTATGGGGCCAAAAACATTCAGTACTTC
cdr3_aa: CATRMNYGAKNIQYF
j_call: TRBJ2-4
cdr3_length: 15
d_call: .
clone_size: few
v_call: TRBV15

cdr3_nt: TGTGCCAGCAGGGAACAGGGGACCACCCGCGGGTCCCAGCATTTT
cdr3_aa: CASREQGTTRGSQHF
j_call: TRBJ1-5
cdr3_length: 15
d_call: TRBD1
clone_size: .
v_call: TRBV28

cdr3_nt: TGCGCCAGCGCGCCCTCAGGGGTGGACACTGAAGCTTTCTTT
cdr3_aa: CASAPSGVDTEAFF
j_call: TRBJ1-1
cdr3_length: 14
d_call: .
clone_size: .
v_call: TRBV5-1

cdr3_nt: TGCAGTGCTAGAGTAGGAACAGGCTACGAGCAGTACTTC
cdr3_aa: CSARVGTGYEQYF
j_call: TRBJ2-7
cdr3_length: 13
d_call: .
clone_size: many
v_call: TRBV20-1

cdr3_nt: TGTGCCTGGAGTGTAGGTCTAGGCGGGGGTGCCTATGGCTACACCTTC
cdr3_aa: CAWSVGLGGGAYGYTF
j_call: TRBJ1-2
cdr3_length: 16
d_call: .
clone_size: few
v_call: TRBV30

cdr3_nt: TGCAGTGCTATCGGACAGGGGAGGAGCAATCAGCCCCAGCATTTT
cdr3_aa: CSAIGQGRSNQPQHF
j_call: TRBJ1-5
cdr3_length: 15
d_call: TRBD1
clone_size: few
v_call: TRBV20-1

cdr3_nt: TGTGCCAGCAGTCCCGCCGGGGACTATAACACCGGGGAGCTGTTTTTT
cdr3_aa: CASSPAGDYNTGELFF
j_call: TRBJ2-2
cdr3_length: 16
d_call: TRBD2
clone_size: many
v_call: TRBV12-3/TRBV12-4

cdr3_nt: TGTGCCAGCAGCACTGGACTAGCGGGAGGGCAGGAGCAGTACTTC
cdr3_aa: CASSTGLAGGQEQYF
j_call: TRBJ2-7
cdr3_length: 15
d_call: TRBD2
clone_size: many
v_call: TRBV7-6

cdr3_nt: TGTGCCAGCAGCTTAGTTATTGGGGGCTCTGAAGCTTTCTTT
cdr3_aa: CASSLVIGGSEAFF
j_call: TRBJ1-1
cdr3_length: 14
d_call: .
clone_size: many
v_call: TRBV11-2

cdr3_nt: TGTGCCAGCAGGTCCAGGGTAGGAGCTTTCTTT
cdr3_aa: CASRSRVGAFF
j_call: TRBJ1-1
cdr3_length: 11
d_call: .
clone_size: many
v_call: TRBV2

cdr3_nt: TGTGCCAGCAGTTTTTCCTCTGCGCTAGAAGAGACCCAGTACTTC
cdr3_aa: CASSFSSALEETQYF
j_call: TRBJ2-5
cdr3_length: 15
d_call: .
clone_size: many
v_call: TRBV27

cdr3_nt: TGTGCCAGCAGCGTATCGGGGGCGAATCAAGAGACCCAGTACTTC
cdr3_aa: CASSVSGANQETQYF
j_call: TRBJ2-5
cdr3_length: 15
d_call: .
clone_size: .
v_call: TRBV9

cdr3_nt: TGTGCCAGCCGGCAGGACAGCCCCTATGGCTACACCTTC
cdr3_aa: CASRQDSPYGYTF
j_call: TRBJ1-2
cdr3_length: 13
d_call: .
clone_size: few
v_call: TRBV6-1

cdr3_nt: TGTGCCAGCAGCCCGGACAGAACGAACACCGGGGAGCTGTTTTTT
cdr3_aa: CASSPDRTNTGELFF
j_call: TRBJ2-2
cdr3_length: 15
d_call: .
clone_size: many
v_call: TRBV11-2

cdr3_nt: TGCAGTGCTTACCGGAGAGGGTCGAGCTCCTACGAGCAGTACTTC
cdr3_aa: CSAYRRGSSSYEQYF
j_call: TRBJ2-7
cdr3_length: 15
d_call: .
clone_size: few
v_call: TRBV20-1

cdr3_nt: TGTGCCAGCACTATCAGTCCCATCGGGGAGACCCAGTACTTC
cdr3_aa: CASTISPIGETQYF
j_call: TRBJ2-5
cdr3_length: 14
d_call: .
clone_size: many
v_call: TRBV11-2

cdr3_nt: TGTGCCAGCACCCGCCGCAGACGCGGGGAGACCCAGTACTTC
cdr3_aa: CASTRRRRGETQYF
j_call: TRBJ2-5
cdr3_length: 14
d_call: .
clone_size: many
v_call: TRBV28

cdr3_nt: TGTGCCTGGAGCCGGACGTACTACGAGCAGTACTTC
cdr3_aa: CAWSRTYYEQYF
j_call: TRBJ2-7
cdr3_length: 12
d_call: .
clone_size: .
v_call: TRBV30

cdr3_nt: TGTGCCAGCAGTTACTCGGGTTTTGGGACTGAAGCTTTCTTT
cdr3_aa: CASSYSGFGTEAFF
j_call: TRBJ1-1
cdr3_length: 14
d_call: .
clone_size: few
v_call: TRBV6-5

cdr3_nt: TGTGCCTGGAGTCTGCGGGGTTCTACCAAAAACATTCAGTACTTC
cdr3_aa: CAWSLRGSTKNIQYF
j_call: TRBJ2-4
cdr3_length: 15
d_call: .
clone_size: .
v_call: TRBV30

cdr3_nt: TGTGCCAGCAGCACTCCGGGACAGATCTACGAGCAGTACTTC
cdr3_aa: CASSTPGQIYEQYF
j_call: TRBJ2-7
cdr3_length: 14
d_call: TRBD1
clone_size: many
v_call: TRBV11-1

cdr3_nt: TGCAGCGTTAGCACTTGGAACACTGAAGCTTTCTTT
cdr3_aa: CSVSTWNTEAFF
j_call: TRBJ1-1
cdr3_length: 12
d_call: .
clone_size: few
v_call: TRBV29-1

cdr3_nt: TGTGCCAGCAGCTCAGGAGTTACTGAAGCTTTCTTT
cdr3_aa: CASSSGVTEAFF
j_call: TRBJ1-1
cdr3_length: 12
d_call: .
clone_size: many
v_call: TRBV12-3/TRBV12-4

cdr3_nt: TGTGCCAGCAGCTTAGGAGCTATTAAAGAGACCCAGTACTTC
cdr3_aa: CASSLGAIKETQYF
j_call: TRBJ2-5
cdr3_length: 14
d_call: .
clone_size: .
v_call: TRBV7-9

cdr3_nt: TGCAGCGTTGTGACAGGGTACGAGCAGTACTTC
cdr3_aa: CSVVTGYEQYF
j_call: TRBJ2-7
cdr3_length: 11
d_call: TRBD1
clone_size: many
v_call: TRBV29-1

cdr3_nt: TGTGCCAGCAGTTATGGACTAGCGGGGCCAGATACGCAGTATTTT
cdr3_aa: CASSYGLAGPDTQYF
j_call: TRBJ2-3
cdr3_length: 15
d_call: TRBD2
clone_size: .
v_call: TRBV11-2

cdr3_nt: TGTGCCAGAGAACAGGGCCAAGAGACCCAGTACTTC
cdr3_aa: CAREQGQETQYF
j_call: TRBJ2-5
cdr3_length: 12
d_call: .
clone_size: many
v_call: TRBV27

cdr3_nt: TGTGCCACCAGTGATTCGGGACAGGGGGGTCGAGAGACCCAGTACTTC
cdr3_aa: CATSDSGQGGRETQYF
j_call: TRBJ2-5
cdr3_length: 16
d_call: TRBD1
clone_size: .
v_call: TRBV24-1

cdr3_nt: TGTGCCAGCAGCCGGCGAGCAGGGGGAACCTACGAGCAGTACTTC
cdr3_aa: CASSRRAGGTYEQYF
j_call: TRBJ2-7
cdr3_length: 15
d_call: TRBD1
clone_size: many
v_call: TRBV7-2

cdr3_nt: TGTGCCAGCAGCTTAGATGTCTGGGGACAGGGGAAGCCTGGGGCCAACGTCCTGACTTTC
cdr3_aa: CASSLDVWGQGKPGANVLTF
j_call: TRBJ2-6
cdr3_length: 20
d_call: TRBD1
clone_size: once
v_call: TRBV7-2

cdr3_nt: TGTGCTAGCAGCCCGTCGGACAGGGTAGAAGAGACCCAGTACTTC
cdr3_aa: CASSPSDRVEETQYF
j_call: TRBJ2-5
cdr3_length: 15
d_call: TRBD1
clone_size: many
v_call: TRBV7-7

cdr3_nt: TGTGCCAGCAGTCTCCACCCCGATAGTCTCACTGAAGCTTTCTTT
cdr3_aa: CASSLHPDSLTEAFF
j_call: TRBJ1-1
cdr3_length: 15
d_call: .
clone_size: .
v_call: TRBV27

cdr3_nt: TGTGCCAGCAGCCACAGGCGGGAGGTTGACGGGGAGCTGTTTTTT
cdr3_aa: CASSHRREVDGELFF
j_call: TRBJ2-2
cdr3_length: 15
d_call: TRBD2
clone_size: .
v_call: TRBV3-1

cdr3_nt: TGTGCCAGCAGTGAAGCATGGGGGTTGGGCTACACCTTC
cdr3_aa: CASSEAWGLGYTF
j_call: TRBJ1-2
cdr3_length: 13
d_call: .
clone_size: .
v_call: TRBV6-1

cdr3_nt: TGCAGTGCTAGACTAGTCTCCTACAATGAGCAGTTCTTC
cdr3_aa: CSARLVSYNEQFF
j_call: TRBJ2-1
cdr3_length: 13
d_call: .
clone_size: few
v_call: TRBV20-1

cdr3_nt: TGTGCCAGCAAAGATGAGGACAGGGGAGACTACGAGCAGTACTTC
cdr3_aa: CASKDEDRGDYEQYF
j_call: TRBJ2-7
cdr3_length: 15
d_call: TRBD1
clone_size: .
v_call: TRBV28

cdr3_nt: TGTGCCAGCAGTGAACCCAGGGCGATTGAGGAGACCCAGTACTTC
cdr3_aa: CASSEPRAIEETQYF
j_call: TRBJ2-5
cdr3_length: 15
d_call: .
clone_size: many
v_call: TRBV25-1

cdr3_nt: TGCAGTGTTAAACAGGGGGACACTGAAGCTTTCTTT
cdr3_aa: CSVKQGDTEAFF
j_call: TRBJ1-1
cdr3_length: 12
d_call: TRBD1
clone_size: many
v_call: TRBV20-1

cdr3_nt: TGTGCCAGCAGCCCTGCGGCCTATGGCTACACCTTC
cdr3_aa: CASSPAAYGYTF
j_call: TRBJ1-2
cdr3_length: 12
d_call: .
clone_size: many
v_call: TRBV28

cdr3_nt: TGTGCCAGCAGTATTCCTGCAGCCAAAAACATTCAGTACTTC
cdr3_aa: CASSIPAAKNIQYF
j_call: TRBJ2-4
cdr3_length: 14
d_call: .
clone_size: many
v_call: TRBV12-3/TRBV12-4

cdr3_nt: TGTGCCATCAGTGTGGGGAGGAGTCTGACAGATACGCAGTATTTT
cdr3_aa: CAISVGRSLTDTQYF
j_call: TRBJ2-3
cdr3_length: 15
d_call: .
clone_size: many
v_call: TRBV10-3

cdr3_nt: TGTGCCAGCTGGGGGCCACCCCCCCAGGAGACCCAGTACTTC
cdr3_aa: CASWGPPPQETQYF
j_call: TRBJ2-5
cdr3_length: 14
d_call: .
clone_size: many
v_call: TRBV28

cdr3_nt: TGTGCCAGCAGGCGGACTAGCGGCACAGATACGCAGTATTTT
cdr3_aa: CASRRTSGTDTQYF
j_call: TRBJ2-3
cdr3_length: 14
d_call: TRBD2
clone_size: .
v_call: TRBV27

cdr3_nt: TGTGCCTGGAGTGTACGGGCTTTCTTT
cdr3_aa: CAWSVRAFF
j_call: TRBJ1-1
cdr3_length: 9
d_call: .
clone_size: few
v_call: TRBV30

cdr3_nt: TGTGCCAGCAGTCCTACTAGCGGGTACCAAGAGACCCAGTACTTC
cdr3_aa: CASSPTSGYQETQYF
j_call: TRBJ2-5
cdr3_length: 15
d_call: TRBD2
clone_size: few
v_call: TRBV7-2

cdr3_nt: TGTGCCAGCAGCTTAGAGGTCACTGAAGCTTTCTTT
cdr3_aa: CASSLEVTEAFF
j_call: TRBJ1-1
cdr3_length: 12
d_call: .
clone_size: many
v_call: TRBV13

cdr3_nt: TGTGCCAGCAGCCAAACAGGACGGGCCATGAACACTGAAGCTTTCTTT
cdr3_aa: CASSQTGRAMNTEAFF
j_call: TRBJ1-1
cdr3_length: 16
d_call: .
clone_size: few
v_call: TRBV13

cdr3_nt: TGTGCCAGCAGCTTGGGACTAGCCCTCGAGACCCAGTACTTC
cdr3_aa: CASSLGLALETQYF
j_call: TRBJ2-5
cdr3_length: 14
d_call: TRBD2
clone_size: .
v_call: TRBV5-4

cdr3_nt: TGTGCCAGCCTTGCGGGGATTGGGGGCTACACCTTC
cdr3_aa: CASLAGIGGYTF
j_call: TRBJ1-2
cdr3_length: 12
d_call: .
clone_size: few
v_call: TRBV12-3/TRBV12-4

cdr3_nt: TGTGCCAGCAGGGAACAGGGGGCCGTCTATGGCTACACCTTC
cdr3_aa: CASREQGAVYGYTF
j_call: TRBJ1-2
cdr3_length: 14
d_call: TRBD1
clone_size: many
v_call: TRBV28